The 12 T cell receptor beta chains below were found in one sample sequenced in a study of T cell repertoires in cytomegalovirus infection. TCRdb reprocessed the reads via MiXCR and lists one record per CDR3 protein. The sample lists under 200,000 distinct CDR3 sequences, approximately 9.6% occurring once. The specimen sequenced was PBMCs. The receptor source for this set is a human donor in good health (CMV status not recorded). Some clones in this sample may be carry-over from other donors' samples.

The rearrangement links TRBV29-1 to TRBJ1-1; D remains ambiguous. The CDR3 covers 10 residues. V lost 7 bases to trimming and J lost 3 bases, with 6 bases between them. From germline, CDR1 is SQVTM and CDR2 ANQGSEA. DNA for the CDR3: TGCAGCGCCCGAGACACTGAAGCTTTCTTT. It specifies CSARDTEAFF.

The table lists this clonotype with many counts. The chain employs TRBV7-2 and TRBJ2-3; 10 bases fit TRBD2. This CDR3 region has 18 residues. CDR1 and CDR2 from the germline V gene are SGHTA and FQGNSA. Unmatched junction bases numbered 11, after V lost 0 bases and J lost 5 bases. The chain's CDR3 is CASSLARLAGPTGDTQYF. CDR3 bases: TGTGCCAGCAGCTTAGCGAGACTAGCGGGTCCCACTGGAGATACGCAGTATTTT.

The rearrangement joins TRBV28 to TRBJ1-2; D may be TRBD1 (6 bases). CDR3 size: 13 residues. Trimming cost V 5 bases and J 4 bases, with 11 bases left between them. Per germline, CDR1 MDHEN and CDR2 SYDVKM. The CDR3 DNA reads as TGTGCCAGCAGTATAGGACAGTTCTATGGCTACACCTTC. Translation: CASSIGQFYGYTF.

This clonotype appeared many times. This chain uses TRBV5-5 with TRBJ2-7, with 10 positions matching TRBD1. The CDR3 is made up of 14 amino acids. V lost 1 base, J lost 4 bases, and 2 bases stayed unmatched. Germline CDR1 SGHKS, CDR2 YYEKEE (reference sequence). The CDR3 here is CASSLSGQGYEQYF. Here the CDR3 DNA reads TGTGCCAGCAGCTTGTCGGGACAGGGGTACGAGCAGTACTTC.

The sample holds many counts of this clonotype. The rearrangement links TRBV10-3 to TRBJ1-1, with D possibly TRBD1 on 5 matching bases. V dropped 3 bases and J dropped 0 bases, with 8 bases sitting between them. The CDR3 runs to 14 residues. Germline CDR1 is ENHRY and CDR2 is SYGVKD. CDR3 protein: CAISDQGLNTEAFF. The CDR3 DNA reads as TGTGCCATCAGTGATCAGGGCCTGAACACTGAAGCTTTCTTT.

This clonotype was counted at least ten times. V and J are TRBV7-2 and TRBJ2-1, with TRBD2 matching 7 bases. CDR3 length: 15 amino acids. Germline CDR1 SGHTA, CDR2 FQGNSA. Germline trimming cut 5 bases from V and 6 bases from J; bases unmatched to any gene: 10. The DNA for the CDR3 is TGTGCCAGCAGCCCCGGAAAGCGGGGCTTCAATGAGCAGTTCTTC. Its protein product is CASSPGKRGFNEQFF.

This clonotype was observed many times. This rearrangement joins TRBV12-3 or TRBV12-4 to TRBJ1-5; D is undetermined. The CDR3 is 14 amino acids. V lost 2 bases to trimming and J lost 1 base, with 6 bases between them. The CDR3 coding sequence is TGTGCCAGCAGTTTAATGGGAAGCAATCAGCCCCAGCATTTT. It codes for CASSLMGSNQPQHF.

This clonotype was detected only a few times. CDR3 amino acids: CSVEASPGGSTEAFF. CDR3 DNA sequence: TGCAGCGTTGAAGCTAGCCCGGGAGGTAGCACTGAAGCTTTCTTT. The chain joins TRBV29-1 to TRBJ1-1, with D unclear. V was shortened by 1 base and J by 4 bases, with 16 bases between the two germline ends. Germline CDR1 is SQVTM and CDR2 is ANQGSEA. CDR3 length: 15 residues.

There are many counts of this clonotype. The rearrangement joins TRBV7-2 to TRBJ1-4; 7 bases match TRBD1. Germline values: CDR1 SGHTA, CDR2 FQGNSA. The CDR3 runs to 15 residues. Unmatched junction bases numbered 6, after V lost 5 bases and J lost 3 bases. The CDR3 sequence: CASSPRDSSNEKLFF. In DNA, the CDR3 is TGTGCCAGCAGCCCGAGGGACAGCTCTAATGAAAAACTGTTTTTT.

This clonotype was seen repeatedly, ten times or more. The V call is TRBV7-2, the J call TRBJ2-7, with TRBD2 identical over 13 bases. The CDR3 contains 16 residues. V was clipped by 0 bases and J by 9 bases; unmatched bases: 8. Per the germline V gene, CDR1 is SGHTA and CDR2 is FQGNSA. As DNA, the CDR3 is TGTGCCAGCAGCTTAGCCCCGACTAGCGGGAGGCCCGGGCAGTACTTC. Protein product: CASSLAPTSGRPGQYF.

This chain links TRBV20-1 with TRBJ1-3; a weak D match, TRBD1 (5 bases). This CDR3 has 14 amino acids. Trimming removed 2 bases at V and 4 bases at J, with 12 bases between. CDR1 is DFQATT, CDR2 SNEGSKA, per germline (reference sequence). CDR3 sequence (DNA): TGCAGTGCTAGACAGGGAGTTATCGGAAACACCATATATTTT. Translated, it gives CSARQGVIGNTIYF.

This sequence joins TRBV7-3 and TRBJ2-1; D may be TRBD1 (5 bases). With 4 bases removed from V and 7 bases from J, the gap between germline ends came to 17 bases. The CDR3 loop spans 15 amino acids. Germline V gene sequence: CDR1 SGHTA, CDR2 FQGTGA. The DNA for the CDR3 is TGTGCCAGCAGCTCCGCCCGCCTAGGGGTTAATGAGCAGTTCTTC. Translation: CASSSARLGVNEQFF.